This TCR beta chain was retrieved from a study of regulatory T cells in long-lasting Graves disease. The time point was: newly diagnosed GD, antithyroid drugs for less than 3 months. Scientists built the TCR library using RNA that was extracted from PBMCs. In each case, Graves' disease was diagnosed per American Thyroid Association guidelines. In the case of this clonotype: The antigen is undetermined. Being one base from a much bigger clone, this may be a read error.

Study-wide results and limits: Persistent Graves' patients showed reduced TCR diversity versus newly diagnosed patients.

Relying on iRepertoire HTBI primers and Arm-PCR of CDR3 regions, the team built TCR beta libraries. MiXCR, applied by TCRdb to the multiplex PCR reads, yields one record per CDR3 protein. The repertoire holds 250,000 or so distinct CDR3 sequences, with about 20% as singletons. The sample was also linked to a second study, of T cells in Graves' hyperthyroidism and ophthalmopathy. That paper notes: The HTBI primer set served for first-round RT-PCR of the TCR CDR3.

This TCR was recovered from a woman aged 25 to 39 with Graves disease. The source material was peripheral blood mononuclear cells (PBMCs), sampled at new diagnosis, from a patient treated with antithyroid drugs.

The CDR3 spells CASSLATGFGYTF. The DNA of the CDR3 is TGTGCCAGCAGTCTCGCGACCGGGTTCGGCTACACCTTC. The chain has TRBV6-1 and TRBJ1-2; D unclear. The CDR3 runs to 13 residues. Trimming cost V 5 bases and J 8 bases, with 15 bases left between them. CDR1 and CDR2 from the germline V gene are MNHNS and SASEGT.